This T cell receptor (beta chain) was identified in a study of cytomegalovirus exposure and HLA in healthy donors. Study-wide results and caveats: Most TCR sequences showed up rarely, but some public TCRs showed up in many donors. In a later analysis, TCR beta V- and J-gene trimming was associated with a missense DCLRE1C variant. Several of the most significant clusters appeared linked to common viral pathogens, based on a later analysis. Serostatus for CMV was the only available immune exposure information.

The PCR employed 60 Vbeta primers together with 13 Jbeta primers. Here immunoSEQ multiplex PCR was the method, and the copy in TCRdb shows in-frame clones only, minus some. The data show roughly 150,000 clones, with roughly 84% seen just once and 2.5% held by the top ten. V lost 3 bases and J lost 10, with 27 bases in between. This CDR3 contains 18 residues. Germline V lookup: CDR1 LGHNT, CDR2 FRNRAP. For this clone: Antigen: not known.

The chain uses TRBV12-5 and TRBJ1-4; D may be TRBD1 (6 bases). The sequenced material came from PBMCs. This sequence originates from a boy aged 2 to 10 in good health and CMV-seronegative. The CDR3 region is CASGFSGRRAGVSSKLFF. CDR3 coding DNA: TGTGCTAGTGGTTTTTCGGGTAGGCGTGCAGGGGTTTCCTCAAAACTGTTTTTT.